The rows below give T cell receptor beta chains drawn from one sample of a study of blood T cell repertoires in COVID-19. Sequenced by immunoSEQ multiplex PCR; TCRdb stores in-frame clones only, minus some. The sample consists of approximately 120,000 clones, more than 75% of them appearing once. The source material was peripheral blood. These receptors were taken from a human donor in a cohort sampled during active COVID-19. The CDR3 runs from the conserved cysteine through the conserved F or W. Fields, in order: V gene, J gene, clone size, D gene, CDR3 protein, CDR3 DNA. D genes are given only for firm matches. For some rows the clone size is stated as once, few or many, or as a class when expanded; others skip it.

v_call: TRBV4-1; j_call: TRBJ1-6; clone_size: .; d_call: TRBD1; cdr3_aa: CASSQQTGSGSPLHF; cdr3_nt: TGCGCCAGCAGCCAACAGACAGGGTCCGGTTCACCCCTCCACTTT
v_call: TRBV19; j_call: TRBJ2-7; clone_size: .; d_call: TRBD2; cdr3_aa: CASSNPKLAGAYEQYF; cdr3_nt: TGTGCCAGTAGTAACCCCAAATTAGCGGGAGCCTACGAGCAGTACTTC
v_call: TRBV4-2; j_call: TRBJ1-2; clone_size: .; d_call: TRBD1; cdr3_aa: CASSQGVAGGGYTF; cdr3_nt: TGTGCCAGCAGCCAAGGGGTGGCAGGGGGTGGCTACACCTTC
v_call: TRBV10-3; j_call: TRBJ2-1; clone_size: .; d_call: TRBD1; cdr3_aa: CAISESGTAEQFF; cdr3_nt: TGTGCCATCAGTGAGTCTGGGACAGCCGAGCAGTTCTTC
v_call: TRBV27; j_call: TRBJ2-7; clone_size: .; d_call: TRBD2; cdr3_aa: CASSSRSGTSGWSSYEQYF; cdr3_nt: TGTGCCAGCAGTTCCCGGTCCGGGACTAGCGGCTGGAGCTCCTACGAGCAGTACTTC
v_call: TRBV18; j_call: TRBJ1-5; clone_size: .; d_call: .; cdr3_aa: CASSPNKQPQHF; cdr3_nt: TGTGCCAGCTCACCAAATAAACAGCCCCAGCATTTT
v_call: TRBV29-1; j_call: TRBJ2-1; clone_size: .; d_call: .; cdr3_aa: CSVAHNEQFF; cdr3_nt: TGCAGCGTGGCCCACAATGAGCAGTTCTTC
v_call: TRBV5-4; j_call: TRBJ2-7; clone_size: .; d_call: TRBD2; cdr3_aa: CASSAERGGEQYF; cdr3_nt: TGTGCCAGCAGCGCCGAACGGGGGGGCGAGCAGTACTTC
v_call: TRBV6-6; j_call: TRBJ2-7; clone_size: .; d_call: .; cdr3_aa: CASSPPGAHEQYF; cdr3_nt: TGTGCCAGCAGCCCCCCAGGGGCCCACGAGCAGTACTTC
v_call: TRBV24-1; j_call: TRBJ2-3; clone_size: .; d_call: TRBD2; cdr3_aa: CATSESSGGHPDTQYF; cdr3_nt: TGTGCCACCAGTGAGTCGAGCGGGGGGCATCCGGATACGCAGTATTTT
v_call: TRBV5-1; j_call: TRBJ2-7; clone_size: .; d_call: TRBD2; cdr3_aa: CASSDPSGPSYEQYF; cdr3_nt: TGCGCCAGCAGCGATCCTAGCGGACCTTCCTACGAGCAGTACTTC
v_call: TRBV7-2; j_call: TRBJ2-1; clone_size: .; d_call: TRBD1; cdr3_aa: CASSRQTGANEQFF; cdr3_nt: TGTGCCAGCAGCCGTCAAACAGGGGCCAATGAGCAGTTCTTC
v_call: TRBV5-6; j_call: TRBJ1-3; clone_size: .; d_call: TRBD1; cdr3_aa: CASSLPDRVAGNTIYF; cdr3_nt: TGTGCCAGCAGCTTACCGGACAGGGTCGCTGGAAACACCATATATTTT
v_call: TRBV7-2; j_call: TRBJ2-7; clone_size: .; d_call: .; cdr3_aa: CASSLAVGALVYEQYF; cdr3_nt: TGTGCCAGCAGCCTCGCGGTGGGGGCACTGGTCTACGAGCAGTACTTC
v_call: TRBV19; j_call: TRBJ1-1; clone_size: .; d_call: TRBD1; cdr3_aa: CASIYYGGQGSTEAFF; cdr3_nt: TGTGCCAGTATCTATTATGGGGGACAGGGTTCCACTGAAGCTTTCTTT
v_call: TRBV5-1; j_call: TRBJ2-1; clone_size: .; d_call: .; cdr3_aa: CASSLDASRNEQFF; cdr3_nt: TGCGCCAGCAGCTTGGATGCCTCGAGGAATGAGCAGTTCTTC
v_call: TRBV27; j_call: TRBJ1-1; clone_size: .; d_call: TRBD1; cdr3_aa: CASREQGALNTEAFF; cdr3_nt: TGTGCCAGCAGAGAACAGGGGGCACTGAACACTGAAGCTTTCTTT
v_call: TRBV28; j_call: TRBJ1-1; clone_size: .; d_call: TRBD1; cdr3_aa: CASSPPFYRGHDTEAFF; cdr3_nt: TGTGCCAGCAGTCCCCCTTTTTACAGGGGACATGACACTGAAGCTTTCTTT
v_call: TRBV6-6; j_call: TRBJ2-7; clone_size: .; d_call: TRBD2; cdr3_aa: CASRPKRENYEQYF; cdr3_nt: TGTGCCAGCAGACCCAAGCGGGAGAACTACGAGCAGTACTTC
v_call: TRBV12-3/TRBV12-4; j_call: TRBJ1-1; clone_size: .; d_call: .; cdr3_aa: CASALSGATEAFF; cdr3_nt: TGTGCCAGCGCCCTAAGTGGGGCGACTGAAGCTTTCTTT
v_call: TRBV18; j_call: TRBJ2-1; clone_size: few; d_call: .; cdr3_aa: CASQDTSSYNEQFF; cdr3_nt: TGTGCCAGCCAAGATACGAGCTCCTACAATGAGCAGTTCTTC
v_call: TRBV9; j_call: TRBJ1-4; clone_size: .; d_call: TRBD1; cdr3_aa: CASSSRQGSKLFF; cdr3_nt: TGTGCCAGCAGCTCAAGACAGGGTTCAAAACTGTTTTTT
v_call: TRBV5-1; j_call: TRBJ2-2; clone_size: .; d_call: .; cdr3_aa: CASSLGRAGTGELFF; cdr3_nt: TGCGCCAGCAGCTTGGGGAGGGCAGGCACCGGGGAGCTGTTTTTT
v_call: TRBV5-1; j_call: TRBJ1-3; clone_size: .; d_call: .; cdr3_aa: CASSPGQSSGNTIYF; cdr3_nt: TGCGCCAGCAGCCCAGGACAGAGCTCTGGAAACACCATATATTTT
v_call: TRBV6-6; j_call: TRBJ2-5; clone_size: .; d_call: TRBD1; cdr3_aa: CASSYSYRGQETQYF; cdr3_nt: TGTGCCAGCAGTTACTCATACAGGGGACAAGAGACCCAGTACTTC
v_call: TRBV5-1; j_call: TRBJ2-5; clone_size: .; d_call: TRBD2; cdr3_aa: CASSGGLAGAGETQYF; cdr3_nt: TGCGCCAGCAGCGGAGGACTAGCGGGAGCTGGCGAGACCCAGTACTTC
v_call: TRBV5-6; j_call: TRBJ2-3; clone_size: .; d_call: .; cdr3_aa: CASSLGAPGDTQYF; cdr3_nt: TGTGCCAGCAGCTTGGGGGCCCCTGGAGATACGCAGTATTTT
v_call: TRBV9; j_call: TRBJ1-1; clone_size: .; d_call: .; cdr3_aa: CASSVAVGRQNTEAFF; cdr3_nt: TGTGCCAGCAGCGTAGCTGTGGGCAGACAGAACACTGAAGCTTTCTTT
v_call: TRBV11-2; j_call: TRBJ2-3; clone_size: .; d_call: .; cdr3_aa: CASSPQGGGTDTQYF; cdr3_nt: TGTGCCAGCAGCCCACAGGGGGGGGGCACAGATACGCAGTATTTT